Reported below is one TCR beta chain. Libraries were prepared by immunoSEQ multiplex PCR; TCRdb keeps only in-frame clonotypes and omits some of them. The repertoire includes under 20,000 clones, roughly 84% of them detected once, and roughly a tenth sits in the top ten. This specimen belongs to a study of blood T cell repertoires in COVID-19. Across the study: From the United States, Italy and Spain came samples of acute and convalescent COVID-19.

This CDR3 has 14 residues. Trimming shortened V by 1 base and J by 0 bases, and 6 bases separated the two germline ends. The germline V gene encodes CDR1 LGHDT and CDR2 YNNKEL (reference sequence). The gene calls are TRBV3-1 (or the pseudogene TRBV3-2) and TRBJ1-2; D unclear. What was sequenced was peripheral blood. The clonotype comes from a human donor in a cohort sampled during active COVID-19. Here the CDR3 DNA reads TGTGCCAGCAGCCAAGGGCTCACTAACTATGGCTACACCTTC. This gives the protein CASSQGLTNYGYTF.